Listed here are 29 T cell receptor beta chains from one sample, sequenced in a study of T cells expressing NK-cell markers (dated by TCRdb to about 2020). The library was built by means of 5' RACE. TCRdb shows the sequencer as Illumina HiSeq 2000. The reads were reprocessed in TCRdb, with one entry per CDR3 protein sequence and no accompanying DNA. For this sample, the table gives about 160,000 distinct CDR3 sequences. Roughly a fifth of the sample rests with the top ten. Sequencing used blood T cells: a sorted CD56 or NKG2C T cell subset, CD4+ or CD8+ T cells, or bulk PBMC T cells (not recorded which). These receptors originate from a man between 18 and 69 years old in good health.

The V call is TRBV12-3 or TRBV12-4, the J call TRBJ1-2; TCRdb lists TRBD1, though no DNA is available to test this call. The CDR3 runs 19 residues. CDR3 loop: CAILDPKGTSGRGSVGYTF.

V usage is TRBV6-4 and J usage is TRBJ2-1. Looked up from germline, CDR1 is MRHNA and CDR2 is SNTAGT. CDR3 length equals 15 residues. CDR3 residues: CASSEVLTSYNEQFF.

This CDR3 is CSANPGLAGGDKYNEQFF. The rearrangement uses TRBV20-1 and TRBJ2-1; TCRdb returns TRBD2, unconfirmable since there is no DNA. Germline CDR1 reads DFQATT; CDR2 reads SNEGSKA (reference sequence). CDR3 size: 18 residues.

The J gene is TRBJ1-1, the V gene TRBV27; TCRdb designates TRBD1, a call that cannot be tested without DNA. The CDR3 runs to 15 residues. Germline V lookup: CDR1 MNHEY, CDR2 SMNVEV (reference sequence). CDR3 in amino acids: CASSLTGGMSREAFF.

V usage is TRBV20-1 and J usage is TRBJ2-7. This CDR3 has 12 residues. CDR1 is DFQATT and CDR2 is SNEGSKA in the germline V gene (reference sequence). The CDR3 sequence: CSAGPYVDEQYF.

J is TRBJ2-3 and V is TRBV5-6; absent DNA, TCRdb's TRBD2 call cannot be checked. From germline, CDR1 is SGHDT and CDR2 YYEEEE. CDR3 length: 14 residues. The CDR3 loop is CASSPSGGLNTQYF. The full variable domain, in which reference TRBV5-6 and TRBJ2-3 provide the parts outside the CDR3, is DAGVTQSPTHLIKTRGQQVTLRCSPKSGHDTVSWYQQALGQGPQFIFQYYEEEERQRGNFPDRFSGHQFPNYSSELNVNALLLGDSALYLCASSPSGGLNTQYFGPGTRLTVL.

This chain connects TRBV11-2 to TRBJ2-7. Germline CDR1 reads SGHAT; CDR2 reads FQNNGV. The length of the CDR3 is 14 residues. CDR3 sequence reads: CASSYQGDSYEQYF.

The chain links TRBV7-3 to TRBJ2-7; TCRdb outputs TRBD2, but without DNA this stays unchecked. The germline gives CDR1 SGHTA, CDR2 FQGTGA. CDR3 length: 17 residues. This chain's CDR3 is CASSPRTSGGPNYEQYF.

The V call is TRBV18, the J call TRBJ2-7; TCRdb designates TRBD1, a call that cannot be tested without DNA. The CDR3 consists of 14 residues. CDR1 is KGHSH, CDR2 LQKENI, per germline. CDR3 in amino acids: CASSPEDRLYEQYF.

The chain combines TRBV5-1 with TRBJ2-3; checking the TCRdb D call of TRBD1 is not possible without DNA. Germline loops: CDR1 SGHRS, CDR2 YFSETQ. The CDR3 is 13 amino acids. The CDR3 region is CASSLGGPDTQYF.

The chain couples TRBV7-9 to TRBJ1-2; the TCRdb D gene call, TRBD1, has no DNA to confirm it. Germline CDR1 SEHNR, CDR2 FQNEAQ (reference sequence). The CDR3 is 17 residues long. The CDR3 reads CASSFPGLGQGVYGYTF.

The V and J genes are TRBV29-1 and TRBJ2-1. Germline CDR1 is SQVTM and CDR2 is ANQGSEA. The CDR3 totals 14 residues. The CDR3 loop is CSVEPTDSYNEQFF.

V and J are TRBV10-3 and TRBJ2-3; TCRdb calls TRBD1, which cannot be checked without DNA. Germline V lookup: CDR1 ENHRY, CDR2 SYGVKD. This CDR3 spans 18 amino acids. The CDR3 sequence: CAISAFLEGGAGTDTQYF.

The chain employs TRBV5-1 and TRBJ2-7; TCRdb designates TRBD1, a call that cannot be tested without DNA. The germline gives CDR1 SGHRS, CDR2 YFSETQ. The CDR3 contains 14 residues. The CDR3 is CASSNRGGVYEQYF. The variable domain in full, with the rest retrieved from reference TRBV5-1 and TRBJ2-7, is KAGVTQTPRYLIKTRGQQVTLSCSPISGHRSVSWYQQTPGQGLQFLFEYFSETQRNKGNFPGRFSGRQFSNSRSEMNVSTLELGDSALYLCASSNRGGVYEQYFGPGTRLTVT.

The V call is TRBV7-9, the J call TRBJ2-6. The V gene's germline CDR1 is SEHNR and CDR2 FQNEAQ (reference sequence). The CDR3 extends over 13 amino acids. CDR3 amino acids: CASSLNTANVLTF.

V usage is TRBV11-2 and J usage is TRBJ2-7. Germline CDR1 and CDR2: SGHAT and FQNNGV. This CDR3 is 14 amino acids long. CDR3 sequence: CASSFGLPPYEQYF.

CDR3 protein: CASSGGQNQPQHF. The chain couples TRBV5-6 to TRBJ1-5; TCRdb's D call, TRBD1, is unchecked because there is no DNA. Germline CDR1 SGHDT, CDR2 YYEEEE. This CDR3 is 13 amino acids long.

V and J are TRBV2 and TRBJ2-7; there is no DNA to check the TCRdb D call of TRBD1. Germline V gene sequence: CDR1 SNHLY, CDR2 FYNNEI. The CDR3 totals 15 residues. The CDR3 protein is CASSEAPGRKYEQYF.

The rearrangement joins TRBV27 to TRBJ2-7; as DNA is missing, the TRBD1 call by TCRdb cannot be tested. Germline CDR1 is MNHEY and CDR2 is SMNVEV (reference sequence). The CDR3 covers 16 residues. The chain's CDR3 is CASSSQLGQRAYEQYF.

The chain combines TRBV13 with TRBJ2-2. The CDR3 consists of 16 residues. The germline V gene has CDR1 PRHDT and CDR2 FYEKMQ (reference sequence). CDR3 in amino acids: CASSPDTTANTGELFF. Variable domain in full (rest from reference TRBV13 and TRBJ2-2): AAGVIQSPRHLIKEKRETATLKCYPIPRHDTVYWYQQGPGQDPQFLISFYEKMQSDKGSIPDRFSAQQFSDYHSELNMSSLELGDSALYFCASSPDTTANTGELFFGEGSRLTVL.

This sequence joins TRBV9 and TRBJ2-1; the TCRdb D gene call, TRBD2, has no DNA to confirm it. Germline CDR1 and CDR2: SGDLS and YYNGEE. The CDR3 sequence is 12 residues long. The CDR3 is CASSAGGMEQFF. Full variable domain (rest looked up from reference TRBV9 and TRBJ2-1): DSGVTQTPKHLITATGQRVTLRCSPRSGDLSVYWYQQSLDQGLQFLIQYYNGEERAKGNILERFSAQQFPDLHSELNLSSLELGDSALYFCASSAGGMEQFFGPGTRLTVL.

This chain joins TRBV5-5 and TRBJ2-1; TCRdb gives TRBD2 as the D gene, but with no DNA this cannot be confirmed. Germline assignment: CDR1 SGHKS and CDR2 YYEKEE (reference sequence). The CDR3 has 16 residues. CDR3 protein: CASSLNSGLADNEQFF.

The rearrangement uses TRBV12-3 or TRBV12-4 and TRBJ1-1; TCRdb returns TRBD1, unconfirmable since there is no DNA. This CDR3 has 14 amino acids. This chain's CDR3 is CASRPRQANTEAFF.

The gene calls are TRBV7-9 and TRBJ2-5; TCRdb indicates TRBD2, and absent DNA this call remains unverified. CDR1 is SEHNR and CDR2 is FQNEAQ in the germline V gene (reference sequence). The CDR3 spans 16 residues. CDR3 in amino acids: CASSLEPVAVWETQYF.

The genes are TRBV6-5 and TRBJ2-1; TCRdb lists TRBD1, though no DNA is available to test this call. Germline loops: CDR1 MNHEY, CDR2 SVGAGI. There are 15 residues in the CDR3. CDR3 amino acids: CASSPTGGYLNEQFF.

This chain joins TRBV7-9 and TRBJ2-7; no DNA is available, so the TRBD1 call from TCRdb remains unchecked. The germline V gene has CDR1 SEHNR and CDR2 FQNEAQ (reference sequence). CDR3 length: 14 residues. The CDR3 region is CASSLNDRPHEQYF.

The chain has TRBV27 and TRBJ1-2; TCRdb proposes TRBD1, but this gene call is untestable without DNA. The CDR3 contains 13 residues. Germline values: CDR1 MNHEY, CDR2 SMNVEV (reference sequence). CDR3 in amino acids: CASSSGPVYGYTF.

V gene TRBV3-1 combines with J gene TRBJ1-2; TCRdb's D call, TRBD1, is unchecked because there is no DNA. The length of the CDR3 is 15 residues. Germline CDR1 and CDR2: LGHDT and YNNKEL (reference sequence). CDR3 protein: CASSPTWDSDYGYTF. Using reference TRBV3-1 and TRBJ1-2 for the parts outside the CDR3, the full variable domain is DTAVSQTPKYLVTQMGNDKSIKCEQNLGHDTMYWYKQDSKKFLKIMFSYNNKELIINETVPNRFSPKSPDKAHLNLHINSLELGDSAVYFCASSPTWDSDYGYTFGSGTRLTVV.

V gene TRBV27 combines with J gene TRBJ2-3; TCRdb names TRBD2, which stays unverified in the absence of DNA. This CDR3 is 15 amino acids long. Germline CDR1 reads MNHEY; CDR2 reads SMNVEV (reference sequence). CDR3 sequence: CASTPVGGGKDTQYF.